This T cell receptor (beta chain) was sequenced for a study of blood T cells in healthy people across ages. Combining a sample-barcoded 5' primer with a J-beta primer mix, a second PCR ran for 7 to 11 cycles. TCRdb passed the 5' RACE reads through MiXCR, listing each CDR3 protein once. This table holds over 600,000 distinct CDR3 sequences, around 43% found once. This clonotype was recorded many times. Its antigen is unknown. Broader study findings: Donors of long life had a larger count of naive CD4+ cells and greater diversity than aged donors.

Trimming at V came to 7 bases and at J to 3 bases, leaving 10 bases not matched to a gene. The CDR3 is 15 amino acids. CDR1 is SGHTA, CDR2 FQGTGA, per germline. The sequence derives from a man of 80 years or more in good health. The sample was blood. The chain has TRBV7-3 and TRBJ2-3; 7 bases line up with TRBD2. The CDR3 protein is CASNFGGSGTDTQYF. In DNA form, the CDR3 reads TGTGCCAGCAACTTTGGCGGGAGTGGGACAGATACGCAGTATTTT.